Each of the 25 T cell receptor beta chains below was sequenced from the same sample in a study of CD8+ T cells in alopecia areata. cDNA serving as the sequencing template came from extracted, reverse transcribed RNA. Assay: immunoSEQ multiplex PCR; the TCRdb copy retains only in-frame clones and omits some. The table shows 130,000 or so clones, with approximately 49% occurring only once. The input for sequencing was CD8+ T cells sorted from blood, taken at week 0. All receptors derive from a human donor with alopecia areata.

The chain carries TRBV18 and TRBJ2-7; 7 positions agree with TRBD1. Germline V gives CDR1 KGHSH, CDR2 LQKENI. With 3 bases clipped from V and 3 bases from J, the junction kept 2 bases outside the gene matches. This CDR3 contains 13 residues. CDR3 coding DNA: TGTGCCAGCTCACCCCGGGACAGCTACGAGCAGTACTTC. This encodes CASSPRDSYEQYF. The full variable domain, completed using reference TRBV18 and TRBJ2-7, is NAGVMQNPRHLVRRRGQEARLRCSPMKGHSHVYWYRQLPEEGLKFMVYLQKENIIDESGMPKERFSAEFPKEGPSILRIQQVVRGDSAAYFCASSPRDSYEQYFGPGTRLTVT.

The genes are TRBV11-2 and TRBJ2-7; D is ambiguous. This CDR3 is 15 amino acids long. With 5 bases removed from V and 0 bases from J, the gap between germline ends came to 14 bases. Germline V gene data show CDR1 as SGHAT and CDR2 as FQNNGV. The CDR3, as DNA: TGTGCCAGCAGCCGCCCAGGACGAAGCTCCTACGAGCAGTACTTC. It yields the protein CASSRPGRSSYEQYF.

A few counts support this clone. The genes are TRBV14 and TRBJ2-5; no clear D. Trimming pared 0 bases from V and 1 base from J, leaving 12 bases between. The germline V gene encodes CDR1 SGHDN and CDR2 FVKESK. This CDR3 spans 16 amino acids. The CDR3 nucleotides are TGTGCCAGCAGCCAAGATAGAAGATGGACCCAAGAGACCCAGTACTTC. Translating gives CASSQDRRWTQETQYF.

This clone was seen a handful of times. V gene TRBV6-5 combines with J gene TRBJ2-3; a weak D match, TRBD2 (5 bases). The CDR3 has 14 amino acids. Germline V gives CDR1 MNHEY, CDR2 SVGAGI. V was shortened by 2 bases and J by 0 bases, with 6 bases between the two germline ends. The CDR3 sequence is CASSYGGSTDTQYF. CDR3 nucleotide sequence: TGTGCCAGCAGTTACGGCGGGAGCACAGATACGCAGTATTTT.

This clone was detected a few times. The rearrangement links TRBV29-1 to TRBJ2-7, with a tentative D call TRBD1 (6 bases). This CDR3 has 11 amino acids. Germline CDR1 and CDR2: SQVTM and ANQGSEA. Trimming left V 7 bases short and J 6 bases short, with 13 bases between. The CDR3 nucleotides read TGCAGCGCTAGGACAGATTTCGAGCAGTACTTC. Its translation is CSARTDFEQYF.

This clone was seen a few times. This chain uses TRBV6-1 with TRBJ1-2, with a tentative D call TRBD1 (6 bases). V lost 1 base and J 0 bases, leaving 18 bases between the germline ends. The CDR3 covers 18 residues. Germline V lookup: CDR1 MNHNS, CDR2 SASEGT. CDR3: CASSEVRTATLSNYGYTF. DNA of the CDR3: TGTGCCAGCAGTGAAGTACGGACAGCGACCCTCTCTAACTATGGCTACACCTTC.

This clone was counted a few times. The chain recombines TRBV29-1 with TRBJ1-5; D gene uncertain. Trimming took 2 bases from V and 3 from J, leaving 11 bases between them. Germline V gives CDR1 SQVTM, CDR2 ANQGSEA. The CDR3 runs to 14 residues. Written as DNA, the CDR3 is TGCAGCGTTGAAACGCCGGGATCCAATCAGCCCCAGCATTTT. Translation gives CSVETPGSNQPQHF.

V usage is TRBV7-8 and J usage is TRBJ2-7; D is tentatively TRBD1 or TRBD2 (5 bases each). The CDR3 covers 13 residues. Trimming took 4 bases from V and 4 from J, leaving 11 bases between them. Germline V gives CDR1 SGHVS, CDR2 FQNEAQ. CDR3 nucleotides: TGTGCCAGCAGCTCGGGACCGTGGTACGAGCAGTACTTC. Residues: CASSSGPWYEQYF.

The chain employs TRBV5-6 and TRBJ1-5; D remains ambiguous. Germline loops: CDR1 SGHDT, CDR2 YYEEEE. V lost 1 base and J 2 bases, leaving 10 bases between the germline ends. This CDR3 has 15 amino acids. DNA for the CDR3: TGTGCCAGCAGCTTGTTCGCCGCTGGCAATCAGCCCCAGCATTTT. It specifies CASSLFAAGNQPQHF.

The chain has TRBV6-5 and TRBJ2-7; D is ambiguous. The V end lost 6 bases, the J end lost 3 bases, and 12 bases lay between the germline ends. Germline V gives CDR1 MNHEY, CDR2 SVGAGI. CDR3 length: 13 residues. The CDR3 spells CASRTGRSYEQYF. In DNA, the CDR3 is TGTGCCAGCAGAACCGGAAGGAGCTACGAGCAGTACTTC.

The CDR3 DNA reads as TGTGCCAGCGGACCTGGGCACGAGCAGTACTTC. Its protein product is CASGPGHEQYF. The chain combines TRBV7-9 with TRBJ2-7; D remains ambiguous. This CDR3 is built from 11 residues. Germline loops: CDR1 SEHNR, CDR2 FQNEAQ (reference sequence). Trimming cost V 8 bases and J 5 bases, with 10 bases left between them.

The sample holds a few counts of this clone. The chain links TRBV12-5 to TRBJ1-1; D remains unclear. Per the germline V gene, CDR1 is LGHNT and CDR2 is FRNRAP. V gave up 1 base and J gave up 3 bases, with 6 bases separating them. CDR3 size: 13 residues. The CDR3 DNA is TGTGCTAGTGGTTTGGGGGTCTACACTGAAGCTTTCTTT. Encoded protein: CASGLGVYTEAFF.

J is TRBJ2-7 and V is TRBV4-3, with 9 bases matching TRBD2. CDR1 and CDR2 from the germline V gene are LGHNA and YSLEER. CDR3 length: 14 residues. J lost 3 bases, V lost 0 bases, and 0 bases had no gene match. This chain's CDR3 is CASSQDSGGYEQYF. In nucleotides, the CDR3 is TGCGCCAGCAGCCAAGATAGCGGGGGCTACGAGCAGTACTTC.

CDR3 amino acids: CATSLALGARTQYF. The CDR3 coding sequence is TGTGCCACCAGCTTAGCGCTGGGCGCCCGGACCCAGTACTTC. The chain carries TRBV15 and TRBJ2-5; D is perhaps TRBD2 (5 bases). CDR3 size: 14 residues. The V and J ends lost 5 bases and 7 bases respectively, with 17 bases between them. Germline CDR1 and CDR2: LNHNV and YYDKDF (reference sequence).

This clone was observed a handful of times. The V gene is TRBV25-1, the J gene TRBJ1-1, with 7 bases matching TRBD1. In germline, CDR1 is MGHDK, CDR2 SYGVNS. This CDR3 is built from 14 residues. V shed 1 base and J 3 bases; nucleotides not matched to a gene: 2. CDR3: CASSEWQGDTEAFF. The CDR3 DNA is TGTGCCAGCAGTGAATGGCAGGGGGACACTGAAGCTTTCTTT.

The chain has TRBV9 and TRBJ2-3, with D perhaps TRBD1 (6 bases). The CDR3 is 14 amino acids. The V end was cut by 2 bases, the J end by 4 bases, with 11 bases between. Germline values: CDR1 SGDLS, CDR2 YYNGEE. CDR3 protein: CASSVQGSADTQYF. Here the CDR3 DNA reads TGTGCCAGCAGCGTTCAGGGGTCCGCAGATACGCAGTATTTT.

The chain combines TRBV15 with TRBJ1-6, with D maybe TRBD1 (5 bases). This CDR3 contains 12 residues. Trimming removed 0 bases from V and 14 bases from J, with 8 bases in between. Per the germline V gene, CDR1 is LNHNV and CDR2 is YYDKDF (reference sequence). The CDR3 loop reads CATSRDQGSLHF. The CDR3 nucleotides are TGTGCCACCAGCAGAGATCAGGGATCCCTCCACTTT.

In its sample, this clone was seen a few times. One junction end disagrees with the germline gene, perhaps due to a read error. This chain links TRBV7-7 with TRBJ2-1; 7 bases match TRBD1. This CDR3 has 13 residues. Germline V lookup: CDR1 SSHAT, CDR2 FNYEAQ (reference sequence). The CDR3, as DNA: TGTGCTAGCAGCCCCGGGACAGTCAATGAGCAGTTCTTC. Residues: CASSPGTVNEQFF.

This clone showed up just a few times. The CDR3 nucleotides are TGTGCCTGGAGTCGTTTGGGGGGCCGGGATACGCAGTATTTT. It specifies CAWSRLGGRDTQYF. The chain uses TRBV30 and TRBJ2-3; D could derive from TRBD1 or TRBD2 (6 bases each). V lost 2 bases and J lost 6, with 15 bases in between. This CDR3 contains 14 residues. Germline-derived CDR1 and CDR2 are GTSNPN and SVGIG (reference sequence).

The rearrangement links TRBV2 to TRBJ2-1; D is uncertain. Germline CDR1 is SNHLY and CDR2 is FYNNEI. V shed 7 bases and J shed 6 bases, with 7 bases lying between them. There are 11 residues in the CDR3. CDR3 region: CASMSTNEQFF. The DNA of the CDR3 is TGTGCCAGCATGTCGACCAATGAGCAGTTCTTC.

The V call is TRBV29-1, the J call TRBJ2-5, with 8 bases matching TRBD1. The V and J ends lost 4 bases and 5 bases, in that order; junction bases with no gene match: 15. The CDR3 extends over 16 amino acids. Germline CDR1 is SQVTM and CDR2 is ANQGSEA. CDR3 region: CSVVGFTGQELETQYF. The CDR3 nucleotides are TGCAGCGTTGTAGGGTTCACGGGACAGGAATTGGAGACCCAGTACTTC.

Comment on this clone: Within the sample, other DNA sequences also encode this same CDR3. This chain links TRBV11-2 with TRBJ2-5, with D unresolved. Germline CDR1 reads SGHAT; CDR2 reads FQNNGV. Between the trimmed V and J ends, which lost 1 base and 5 bases, there was a span of 2 bases. The CDR3 extends over 11 amino acids. The CDR3 region has the DNA TGTGCCAGCAGCTTAGGGGAGACCCAGTACTTC. Translation: CASSLGETQYF.

This clone was found a few times. The chain carries TRBV19 and TRBJ1-5; 7 positions match TRBD1. Per germline, CDR1 LNHDA and CDR2 SQIVND (reference sequence). The CDR3 is 12 residues long. Trimming cost V 7 bases and J 5 bases; bases outside gene matches: 2. CDR3 amino acids: CASTGGDQPQHF. The CDR3 nucleotides read TGTGCCAGTACAGGGGGTGATCAGCCCCAGCATTTT. The entire variable domain, with the rest obtained from reference TRBV19 and TRBJ1-5, is as follows: DGGITQSPKYLFRKEGQNVTLSCEQNLNHDAMYWYRQDPGQGLRLIYYSQIVNDFQKGDIAEGYSVSREKKESFPLTVTSAQKNPTAFYLCASTGGDQPQHFGDGTRLSIL.

The genes are TRBV5-1 and TRBJ1-1; D not certain. Trimming shortened V by 0 bases and J by 1 base, and 10 bases separated the two germline ends. The CDR3 runs to 15 residues. Per germline, CDR1 SGHRS and CDR2 YFSETQ. The CDR3 DNA is TGCGCCAGCAGCTTGGATCACAGAAAGAACACTGAAGCTTTCTTT. This encodes CASSLDHRKNTEAFF.

This clone showed up many times. The chain combines TRBV5-1 with TRBJ1-2; D remains unclear. The length of the CDR3 is 15 residues. Looked up from germline, CDR1 is SGHRS and CDR2 is YFSETQ. V gave up 3 bases and J gave up 2 bases, with 14 bases separating them. CDR3 DNA sequence: TGCGCCAGCAGCTCGCCTGATCTTGGCAACTATGGCTACACCTTC. Residues: CASSSPDLGNYGYTF. The full variable domain, its missing parts supplied by reference TRBV5-1 and TRBJ1-2, is KAGVTQTPRYLIKTRGQQVTLSCSPISGHRSVSWYQQTPGQGLQFLFEYFSETQRNKGNFPGRFSGRQFSNSRSEMNVSTLELGDSALYLCASSSPDLGNYGYTFGSGTRLTVV.